This T cell receptor beta chain was obtained from a study of shared clonotypes between healthy human individuals. Those who donated were healthy HIV-negative adults, with no recent acute infections or vaccinations reported. Regarding the study as a whole: Clonotypes shared by all four sorted-subset donors had higher generation probabilities than non-shared clonotypes.

The germline gives CDR1 MDHEN, CDR2 SYDVKM. Trimming stripped 2 bases from V and 7 bases from J, with 8 bases between. The CDR3 runs 12 residues. Worth noting for this clone: Its antigen is currently unknown. Distinct nucleotide sequences in the sample also encode this CDR3.

The table came from immunoSEQ multiplex PCR; TCRdb's copy has only in-frame clones and leaves some out. The table has roughly 2,300,000 clones, 85% to 95% seen once. The sample comprised naive CD4+ T cells from PBMCs. This sample's subset: CD45RA+ positively selected. The chain has TRBV28 and TRBJ1-2, with D unclear. This receptor was obtained from a man between 18 and 29 years old in good health. Some clones in this sample may be carry-over from other donors' samples. For the CDR3, the DNA is TGTGCCAGCAGTTTAGGTGGAGGTGGCTACACCTTC. It is translated as CASSLGGGGYTF.